This TCR beta chain is drawn from a study of T cell responses to AZD1222 COVID-19 vaccine. The CDR3 contains 15 residues. The germline CDR1 and CDR2 sequences are LNHNV and YYDKDF (reference sequence). The V and J ends lost 9 bases and 0 bases respectively, with 14 bases between them. Measured with immunoSEQ multiplex PCR; TCRdb has only the in-frame clones, and not every one. The sample includes some 110,000 clones, approximately 90% of them seen just once. The TCR was taken from an adult in good health. The J gene is TRBJ1-4, the V gene TRBV15, with unresolved D. The sequencing here drew on peripheral blood, taken on day 0 of AZD1222 vaccination. Written as DNA, the CDR3 is TGTGCCACTACTCATGACAAGGCAACTAATGAAAAACTGTTTTTT. This sequence encodes CATTHDKATNEKLFF.